Following are 4 T cell receptor beta chains from one sample sequenced in a study of PD-1 blockade in mismatch repair-deficient tumors. Some clones are missing from TCRdb's copy, which holds only in-frame ones; the method was immunoSEQ multiplex PCR. The top ten clones hold approximately 12% of a sample with more than 7,500 clones, 88% of them seen once. Time point meaning: roughly 10-day in vitro stimulation with candidate neoantigen peptide 7. These TCRs' antigens remain unknown. The starting material was cells cultured in vitro, obtained from a patient treated with pembrolizumab. The receptor set was obtained from an adult with mismatch repair-deficient cancer.

This CDR3 is CASSFPVFSYEQYF. In nucleotides, the CDR3 is TGTGCCAGCAGTTTCCCCGTTTTTTCCTACGAGCAGTACTTC. This chain connects TRBV27 to TRBJ2-7; D remains ambiguous. This CDR3 comprises 14 residues. Germline V gene sequence: CDR1 MNHEY, CDR2 SMNVEV (reference sequence). Trimming shortened V by 3 bases and J by 1 base, and 10 bases separated the two germline ends.

For the CDR3, the DNA is TGTGCCGGCTCTAATCAAGGGACAGTTGGCACAGATACGCAGTATTTT. Residues: CAGSNQGTVGTDTQYF. V is TRBV7-9 and J is TRBJ2-3, with 7 bases lining up with TRBD1. CDR3 size: 16 residues. Per the germline V gene, CDR1 is SEHNR and CDR2 is FQNEAQ (reference sequence). J lost 1 base, V lost 11 bases, and 15 bases had no gene match. The whole variable domain, remainder taken from reference TRBV7-9 and TRBJ2-3, is DTGVSQNPRHKITKRGQNVTFRCDPISEHNRLYWYRQTLGQGPEFLTYFQNEAQLEKSRLLSDRFSAERPKGSFSTLEIQRTEQGDSAMYLCAGSNQGTVGTDTQYFGPGTRLTVL.

The chain has TRBV6-5 and TRBJ2-1, with no clear D. This CDR3 contains 11 residues. Germline assignment: CDR1 MNHEY and CDR2 SVGAGI. V lost 5 bases and J 10 bases, leaving 9 bases between the germline ends. CDR3 nucleotide sequence: TGTGCCAGCAGTACTATAGCAGAGCAGTTCTTC. Protein sequence: CASSTIAEQFF.

This clone was observed a few times. The CDR3 coding sequence is TGTGCCAGTAGTGGGAGCACTGAAGCTTTCTTT. Amino acid sequence: CASSGSTEAFF. The genes are TRBV19 and TRBJ1-1, with no clear D. Trimming took off 5 bases at V and 4 bases at J, with 5 bases between the two ends. This CDR3 contains 11 residues. Germline V gene data show CDR1 as LNHDA and CDR2 as SQIVND (reference sequence).